This passage covers 13 T cell receptor beta chains from one sample sequenced in a study of cytomegalovirus exposure and HLA in healthy donors. Measured with immunoSEQ multiplex PCR; TCRdb has only the in-frame clones, and not every one. The data hold 200,000 to 300,000 clones, with less than 95% observed a single time. The sample was PBMCs. These receptors were taken from a woman in her 30s in good health and CMV-seronegative.

This clone appeared a single time. One junction end does not reproduce the germline sequence, and a read error may be involved. The chain employs TRBV29-1 and TRBJ2-7, with D perhaps matching TRBD2 (6 bases). The length of the CDR3 is 15 residues. The germline V gene has CDR1 SQVTM and CDR2 ANQGSEA. CDR3 residues: CSAGGLGESSHEQYF. The CDR3 DNA is TGCAGCGCTGGGGGGTTGGGGGAGTCCTCCCACGAGCAGTACTTC.

The chain is built from TRBV6-1 and TRBJ2-2, with TRBD2 matching over 8 bases. The V gene end was trimmed by 9 bases and the J gene end by 3 bases; junction bases not matched to a gene: 3. This CDR3 has 13 residues. Germline V gene lookup returns CDR1 MNHNS and CDR2 SASEGT. The CDR3 DNA follows: TGTGCCAGTATACTAGCGGACACCGGGGAGCTGTTTTTT. Translation gives CASILADTGELFF.

V gene TRBV9 combines with J gene TRBJ2-3, with 10 bases fitting TRBD1. V lost 2 bases to trimming and J lost 5 bases; unmatched junction nucleotides: 2. The CDR3 totals 14 residues. Germline V gene sequence: CDR1 SGDLS, CDR2 YYNGEE. CDR3 in amino acids: CASSVRTGGDTQYF. CDR3 sequence (DNA): TGTGCCAGCAGCGTTCGGACAGGGGGAGATACGCAGTATTTT.

The chain is built from TRBV30 and TRBJ1-5; D not resolved. Trimming stripped 4 bases from V and 1 base from J, with 8 bases between. The V gene's germline CDR1 is GTSNPN and CDR2 SVGIG (reference sequence). There are 13 residues in the CDR3. This CDR3 is CAWNRGSNQPQHF. The CDR3 DNA is TGTGCCTGGAACCGAGGGAGCAATCAGCCCCAGCATTTT.

The V and J genes are TRBV7-9 and TRBJ2-7; TRBD2 agrees at 11 bases. Unmatched junction bases numbered 6, after V lost 2 bases and J lost 3 bases. The germline gives CDR1 SEHNR, CDR2 FQNEAQ (reference sequence). This CDR3 region has 16 residues. In DNA form, the CDR3 reads TGTGCCAGCAGCTTACCTCCTGGGACTAGCGGCTACGAGCAGTACTTC. It codes for CASSLPPGTSGYEQYF.

The chain uses TRBV30 and TRBJ2-1; D gene unclear. Trimming stripped 8 bases from V and 13 bases from J, with 18 bases between. Germline V gene data show CDR1 as GTSNPN and CDR2 as SVGIG (reference sequence). The CDR3 has 11 residues. CDR3 loop: CAGKNSPVQFF. The CDR3 DNA follows: TGTGCCGGAAAAAACTCTCCCGTCCAGTTCTTC.

The gene calls are TRBV7-8 and TRBJ2-5; perhaps TRBD1 as D (6 bases). The CDR3 extends over 12 amino acids. The germline V gene has CDR1 SGHVS and CDR2 FQNEAQ. V lost 2 bases and J lost 10, with 11 bases in between. Written as DNA, the CDR3 is TGTGCCAGCAGCTTAAAAGGGGGTGACCAGTACTTC. It yields the protein CASSLKGGDQYF.

This CDR3 is CARNRPGQGQTDTQYF. The CDR3 DNA reads TGCGCCAGGAACCGACCGGGACAGGGCCAAACAGATACGCAGTATTTT. J is TRBJ2-3 and V is TRBV10-2; 9 bases agree with TRBD1. Trimming cost V 9 bases and J 3 bases; bases outside gene matches: 13. Germline assignment: CDR1 WSHSY and CDR2 SAAADI. CDR3 length: 16 amino acids.

This clone was observed a single time. The chain has TRBV21-1 and TRBJ1-5. TRBV21-1 is reported as a pseudogene. This CDR3 has 15 residues. The DNA of the CDR3 is TGTGCCAGCAGCAAAGGTCGGACGGGGGTTCAGCCCCAGCATTTT. This gives the protein CASSKGRTGVQPQHF.

V and J are TRBV5-6 and TRBJ2-7; the D call may be TRBD1 or TRBD2 (5 bases each). The CDR3 extends over 13 amino acids. Trimming shortened V by 4 bases and J by 5 bases, and 13 bases separated the two germline ends. Germline CDR1 reads SGHDT; CDR2 reads YYEEEE. This chain's CDR3 is CASSPGKGHEQYF. CDR3 nucleotides: TGTGCCAGCAGCCCAGGGAAGGGACACGAGCAGTACTTC.

The rearrangement uses TRBV15 and TRBJ1-5, with D possibly TRBD1 on 5 matching bases. The CDR3 is 17 amino acids. Trimming took off 5 bases at V and 0 bases at J, with 17 bases between the two ends. The germline CDR1 and CDR2 sequences are LNHNV and YYDKDF (reference sequence). CDR3 DNA: TGTGCCACCAGCCCCCAGATGGGGGGGTATAGCAATCAGCCCCAGCATTTT. It codes for CATSPQMGGYSNQPQHF.

V gene TRBV28 combines with J gene TRBJ2-1; 8 bases map to TRBD2. The germline gives CDR1 MDHEN, CDR2 SYDVKM. With 10 bases clipped from V and 4 bases from J, the junction kept 9 bases outside the gene matches. The CDR3 consists of 14 residues. CDR3 coding DNA: TGTGCCACCCGGGAGGGCCCTGGGTACAATGAGCAGTTCTTC. Amino acid sequence: CATREGPGYNEQFF.

The chain has TRBV7-8 and TRBJ1-5; D unresolved. From germline, CDR1 is SGHVS and CDR2 FQNEAQ. Trimming pared 5 bases from V and 2 bases from J, leaving 10 bases between. The CDR3 has 14 residues. The CDR3 DNA is TGTGCCAGCAGCGTCAGGTGGGGCAATCAGCCCCAGCATTTT. Translation gives CASSVRWGNQPQHF.